The present T cell receptor beta chain was sequenced within a study of OX40 agonist ivuxolimab in advanced cancers. The assay was immunoSEQ multiplex PCR, and TCRdb's table has in-frame clones only and misses some. Among under 15,000 clones listed, 65% to 85% were seen once. Specimen: CD4+ or CD8+ T cells sorted from blood, collected in a trial of the OX40 agonist ivuxolimab. The receptor was derived from an adult with an advanced solid tumor such as melanoma, head and neck, liver or kidney cancer.

CDR3 bases: TGTGCCAGCAGCAAAGGGGAGGGGCAAGAGACCCAGTACTTC. Protein sequence: CASSKGEGQETQYF. The chain uses TRBV21-1 and TRBJ2-5; the tabulated D call, TRBD2, remains unverified against the DNA. TRBV21-1 corresponds to a pseudogene. There are 14 residues in the CDR3.